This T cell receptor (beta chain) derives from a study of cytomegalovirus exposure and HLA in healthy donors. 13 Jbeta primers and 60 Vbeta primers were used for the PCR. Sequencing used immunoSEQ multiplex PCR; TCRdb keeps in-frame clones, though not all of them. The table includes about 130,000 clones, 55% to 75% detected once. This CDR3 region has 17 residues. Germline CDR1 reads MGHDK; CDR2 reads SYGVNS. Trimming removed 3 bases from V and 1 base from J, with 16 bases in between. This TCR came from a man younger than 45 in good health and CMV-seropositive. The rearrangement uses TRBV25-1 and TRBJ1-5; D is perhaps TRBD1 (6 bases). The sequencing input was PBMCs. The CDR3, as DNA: TGTGCCAGCAGTGATGGTCGCAGGGGCGGCAGCAATCAGCCCCAGCATTTT. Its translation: CASSDGRRGGSNQPQHF.